This T cell receptor beta chain is drawn from a study of blood T cells in healthy people across ages. Study-level information: Template switching captured about one barcoded beta molecule per two T cells.

Primers used in a second PCR of roughly 6 to 12 cycles were a sample-barcoded 5' primer and a J-beta primer mix. In TCRdb, the 5' RACE reads were re-called with MiXCR into one record per CDR3 protein. The table shows about 1.8 million distinct CDR3 sequences, with 49% occurring only once. Germline-derived CDR1 and CDR2 are DFQATT and SNEGSKA (reference sequence). The CDR3 consists of 14 residues. Sequencing was done on a sample of blood. The genes are TRBV20-1 and TRBJ2-7; tentative D call: TRBD2 (6 bases). Near its end, the DNA agrees better with TRBJ2-5, so the J call may be wrong. The TCR comes from a woman between 35 and 50 years old in good health. The CDR3 DNA follows: TGCAGTGCTAGGGATAGGCTAGCGCGGGAGACCCAGTACTTC. Translation: CSARDRLARETQYF.